This T cell receptor (beta chain) is from a study of blood T cell repertoires in COVID-19. Study background: Researchers got acute and convalescent COVID-19 samples from the United States, Italy and Spain. PBMCs, B-cell-depleted T cells, or T cells provided the cDNA or gDNA that made up the material.

Original processing methods: How many nucleated cells were present was estimated from reference gene primer amplification. Clones were read by immunoSEQ multiplex PCR, and TCRdb kept only the in-frame ones, dropping some. The V and J calls and clone size are taken from that table; D and trimming were inferred from the DNA. The table shows under 250,000 clones, with 80% to 85% occurring only once. The CDR3 has 15 amino acids. CDR1 is MNHEY and CDR2 is SMNVEV in the germline V gene (reference sequence). V lost 0 bases and J lost 8; bases outside the gene matches: 7. This TCR was recovered from a woman younger than 45 who had recovered from COVID-19. The chain has TRBV27 and TRBJ2-7; the match to TRBD2 covers 10 bases. Sequences were obtained from peripheral blood. The DNA of the CDR3 is TGTGCCAGCAGTTTATCGTCTAGCGGGAGTGGTAAGCAGTACTTC. Residues: CASSLSSSGSGKQYF.